The entry that follows covers one T cell receptor beta chain sequence. V lost 6 bases and J 0 bases, leaving 9 bases between the germline ends. The germline CDR1 and CDR2 sequences are MNHNY and SVGAGI (reference sequence). CDR3 length equals 15 residues. Sequencing used immunoSEQ multiplex PCR; TCRdb keeps in-frame clones, though not all of them. The sample shows 95,000 to 100,000 clones, approximately 84% of them seen only once. These data originate in a study of blood T cell repertoires in COVID-19. Sequenced material: peripheral blood. The clonotype comes from a human donor in a cohort sampled during active COVID-19. This chain links TRBV6-6 with TRBJ1-6, with a tentative D call TRBD1 (5 bases). The CDR3 region is CASRHDSSYNSPLHF. CDR3 nucleotide sequence: TGTGCCAGCAGACACGACAGCTCCTATAATTCACCCCTCCACTTT.